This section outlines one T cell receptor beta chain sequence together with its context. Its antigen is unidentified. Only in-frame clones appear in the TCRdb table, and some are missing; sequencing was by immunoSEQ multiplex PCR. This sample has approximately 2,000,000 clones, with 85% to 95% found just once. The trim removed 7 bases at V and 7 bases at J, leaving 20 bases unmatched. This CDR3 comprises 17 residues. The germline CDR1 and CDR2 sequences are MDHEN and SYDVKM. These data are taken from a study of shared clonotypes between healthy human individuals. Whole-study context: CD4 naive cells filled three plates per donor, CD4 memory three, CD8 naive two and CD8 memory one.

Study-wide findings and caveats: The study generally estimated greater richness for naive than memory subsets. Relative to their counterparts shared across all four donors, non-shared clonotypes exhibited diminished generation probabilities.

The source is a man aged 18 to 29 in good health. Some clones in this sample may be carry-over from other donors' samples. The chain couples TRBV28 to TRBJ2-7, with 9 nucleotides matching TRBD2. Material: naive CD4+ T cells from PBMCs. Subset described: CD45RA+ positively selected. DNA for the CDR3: TGTGCCAGCAAGACAGGCGGGTGGCGGGAGGGCCGGGGGGAGCAGTACTTC. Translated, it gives CASKTGGWREGRGEQYF. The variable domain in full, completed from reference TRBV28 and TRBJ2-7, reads DVKVTQSSRYLVKRTGEKVFLECVQDMDHENMFWYRQDPGLGLRLIYFSYDVKMKEKGDIPEGYSVSREKKERFSLILESASTNQTSMYLCASKTGGWREGRGEQYFGPGTRLTVT.